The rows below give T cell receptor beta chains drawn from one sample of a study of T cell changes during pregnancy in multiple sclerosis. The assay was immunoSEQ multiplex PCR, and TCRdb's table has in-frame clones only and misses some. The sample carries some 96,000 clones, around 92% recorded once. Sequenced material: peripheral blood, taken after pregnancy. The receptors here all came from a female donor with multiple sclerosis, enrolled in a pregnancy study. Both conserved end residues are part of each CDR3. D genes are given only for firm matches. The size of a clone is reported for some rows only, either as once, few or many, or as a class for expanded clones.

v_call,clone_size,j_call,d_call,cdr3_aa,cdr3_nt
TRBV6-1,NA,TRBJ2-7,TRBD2,CASSERPRGGGSYEQYF,TGTGCCAGCAGTGAAAGGCCGCGGGGGGGAGGCTCCTACGAGCAGTACTTC
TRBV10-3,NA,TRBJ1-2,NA,CATLKSYGYTF,TGTGCCACCTTGAAGAGCTATGGCTACACCTTC
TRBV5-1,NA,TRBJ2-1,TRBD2,CASSLTVAGGPYNEQFF,TGCGCCAGCAGCTTAACCGTCGCGGGGGGTCCCTACAATGAGCAGTTCTTC
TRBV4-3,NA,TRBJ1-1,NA,CASSPSLNTEAFF,TGCGCCAGCAGCCCTAGCCTGAACACTGAAGCTTTCTTT
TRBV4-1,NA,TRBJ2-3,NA,CASSQGSGSFVPTDTQYF,TGCGCCAGCAGCCAAGGTTCGGGGTCTTTCGTCCCGACAGATACGCAGTATTTT
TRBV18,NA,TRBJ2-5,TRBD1,CASSPIRTGVIQETQYF,TGTGCCAGCTCACCAATTCGTACAGGGGTGATCCAAGAGACCCAGTACTTC
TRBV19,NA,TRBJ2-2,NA,CASRVSTTTGELFF,TGTGCCAGTAGGGTCAGTACTACTACCGGGGAGCTGTTTTTT
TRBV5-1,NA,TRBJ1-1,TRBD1,CASSLGTGGEAFF,TGCGCCAGCAGCTTGGGGACAGGGGGTGAAGCTTTCTTT
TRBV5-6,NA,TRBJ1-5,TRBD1,CASSLEGTGGAQPQHF,TGTGCCAGCAGCTTGGAAGGGACAGGGGGCGCACAGCCCCAGCATTTT
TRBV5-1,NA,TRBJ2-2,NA,CASSLQEVGVAGELFF,TGCGCCAGCAGCTTGCAGGAGGTGGGAGTGGCCGGGGAGCTGTTTTTT
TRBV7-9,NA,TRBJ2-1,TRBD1,CASSSDRVISGEQFF,TGTGCCAGCAGTTCCGACAGGGTGATAAGCGGTGAGCAGTTCTTC
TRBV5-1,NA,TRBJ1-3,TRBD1,CASSLEDRPSGNTIYF,TGCGCCAGCAGCTTGGAGGACAGGCCCTCTGGAAACACCATATATTTT
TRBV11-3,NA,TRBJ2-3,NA,CASSEAAYTDTQYF,TGTGCCAGCAGCGAAGCGGCCTACACAGATACGCAGTATTTT
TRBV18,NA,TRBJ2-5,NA,CASSLRVTQETQYF,TGTGCCAGCTCACTCAGGGTTACCCAAGAGACCCAGTACTTC
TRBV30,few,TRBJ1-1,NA,CAWTQMNTEAFF,TGTGCCTGGACTCAGATGAACACTGAAGCTTTCTTT
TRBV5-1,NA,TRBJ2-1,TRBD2,CASSLDGGRGYNEQFF,TGCGCCAGCAGCTTGGATGGCGGGAGGGGTTACAATGAGCAGTTCTTC
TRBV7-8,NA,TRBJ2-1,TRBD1,CASSDRQGATDEQFF,TGTGCCAGCAGCGATAGACAGGGGGCCACCGATGAGCAGTTCTTC
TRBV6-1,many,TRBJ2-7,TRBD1,CASNKGQDVGEQYF,TGTGCCAGCAACAAAGGACAGGATGTCGGGGAGCAGTACTTC
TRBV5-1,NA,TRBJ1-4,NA,CASSLAGRGIEKLFF,TGCGCCAGCAGCCTGGCGGGACGGGGGATTGAAAAACTGTTTTTT
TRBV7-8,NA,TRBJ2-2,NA,CASSLGDRSGELFF,TGTGCCAGCAGCTTAGGAGACAGGTCCGGGGAGCTGTTTTTT
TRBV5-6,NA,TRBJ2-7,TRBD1,CASSRPTGGEQYF,TGTGCCAGCAGCAGACCAACAGGGGGCGAGCAGTACTTC
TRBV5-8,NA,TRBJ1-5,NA,CASSLEGGGGQPQHF,TGTGCCAGCAGCTTGGAAGGGGGGGGCGGTCAGCCCCAGCATTTT
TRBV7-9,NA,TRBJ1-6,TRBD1,CASSQYQGAQDNSPLHF,TGTGCCAGCAGCCAATACCAGGGGGCCCAAGATAATTCACCCCTCCACTTT
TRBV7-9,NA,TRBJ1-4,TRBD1,CASRTDREREKLFF,TGTGCCAGCAGGACGGACAGGGAACGCGAAAAACTGTTTTTT
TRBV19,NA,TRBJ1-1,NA,CASSIKGVNTEAFF,TGTGCCAGTAGTATAAAGGGGGTGAACACTGAAGCTTTCTTT
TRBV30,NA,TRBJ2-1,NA,CAWRRGNEQFF,TGTGCCTGGAGGAGGGGGAATGAGCAGTTCTTC
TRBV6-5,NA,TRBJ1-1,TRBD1,CASSLTGELNTEAFF,TGTGCCAGCAGCCTGACAGGGGAATTGAACACTGAAGCTTTCTTT
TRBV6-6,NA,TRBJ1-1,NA,CASSEDDVRGAFF,TGTGCCAGCAGTGAGGACGACGTTCGGGGAGCTTTCTTT
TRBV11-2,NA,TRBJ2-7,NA,CASSLGGQAYEQYF,TGTGCCAGCAGCTTAGGGGGACAAGCCTACGAGCAGTACTTC
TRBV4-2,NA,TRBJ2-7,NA,CASSQSDSSYEQYF,TGTGCCAGCAGCCAATCGGACAGTTCCTACGAGCAGTACTTC
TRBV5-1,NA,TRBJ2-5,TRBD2,CASSLGRVAAGGAWETQYF,TGCGCCAGCAGCTTGGGGCGCGTGGCAGCGGGAGGAGCGTGGGAGACCCAGTACTTC
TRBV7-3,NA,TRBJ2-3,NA,CASRFGGNTDTQYF,TGTGCCAGCCGATTTGGAGGGAACACAGATACGCAGTATTTT
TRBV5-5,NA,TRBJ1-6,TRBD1,CASSLRAGGDSPLHF,TGTGCCAGCAGCTTGCGGGCAGGGGGTGATTCACCCCTCCACTTT
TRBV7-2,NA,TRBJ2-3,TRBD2,CANGEGGADTQYF,TGTGCCAATGGGGAGGGAGGCGCAGATACGCAGTATTTT
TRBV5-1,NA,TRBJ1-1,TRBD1,CASSSGQGQTEAFF,TGCGCCAGCAGCTCGGGACAGGGGCAAACTGAAGCTTTCTTT